What follows are 9 T cell receptor beta chains derived from one specimen sequenced in a study of early T cells in non-severe SARS-CoV-2 infection. TCRdb recomputed calls from the 5' RACE reads with MiXCR, one row per CDR3 protein. The data contain 50,000 to 75,000 distinct CDR3 sequences, approximately 12% of them singletons. Here the sequenced sample was whole blood, taken at baseline. These receptors all stem from an adult who was a healthcare worker with PCR-confirmed SARS-CoV-2 infection or an uninfected control (not recorded which). The donor label of this sample is uncertain.

This clonotype appeared a few times. The V call is TRBV20-1, the J call TRBJ2-2, with D unclear. V lost 0 bases to trimming and J lost 7 bases, with 12 bases between them. CDR1 and CDR2 (germline): DFQATT, SNEGSKA (reference sequence). The CDR3 is made up of 14 amino acids. CDR3 in DNA: TGCAGTGCTAGAGACGGTTTACGTGACGGGGAGCTGTTTTTT. This translates into CSARDGLRDGELFF.

This clonotype was recorded a few times. This rearrangement joins TRBV3-1 to TRBJ2-7; D possibly matches TRBD1 or TRBD2 (5 bases each). V was trimmed by 1 base and J by 6 bases, leaving 16 bases between them. Germline loops: CDR1 LGHDT, CDR2 YNNKEL (reference sequence). This CDR3 comprises 15 residues. This CDR3 is CASSQATGTNSEQYV. CDR3 nucleotide sequence: TGTGCCAGCAGCCAAGCGACCGGGACCAATTCCGAGCAGTACGTC.

This clonotype occurred a few times. The CDR3 loop reads CASRSSGASAFYGYTF. The CDR3 DNA is TGTGCCAGCAGATCATCAGGGGCGAGCGCTTTCTATGGCTACACCTTC. The chain carries TRBV5-5 and TRBJ1-2, with a tentative D call TRBD1 (6 bases). Germline V gene sequence: CDR1 SGHKS, CDR2 YYEKEE (reference sequence). V was trimmed by 5 bases and J by 4 bases, leaving 21 bases between them. The CDR3 has 16 amino acids.

The V call is TRBV6-6, the J call TRBJ1-1; D may be TRBD1 (5 bases). The CDR3 consists of 14 residues. Germline values: CDR1 MNHNY, CDR2 SVGAGI (reference sequence). V lost 5 bases and J lost 2, with 12 bases in between. The CDR3 nucleotides read TGTGCCAGCAGTCGGGGGTGGGTAAACACTGAAGCTTTCTTT. It yields the protein CASSRGWVNTEAFF.

This clonotype was seen at least ten times. The CDR3, as DNA: TGCGCCAGCAGCGAAGGAGGGTCGTGGACTGAAGCTTTCTTT. This translates into CASSEGGSWTEAFF. The chain has TRBV5-1 and TRBJ1-1; the D is unclear. The ends were cut back, 4 bases at V and 5 bases at J, with 15 bases in the middle. This CDR3 comprises 14 residues. Germline CDR1 is SGHRS and CDR2 is YFSETQ.

The chain is built from TRBV15 and TRBJ2-1; a possible D gene is TRBD2 (5 bases). CDR1 and CDR2 from the germline V gene are LNHNV and YYDKDF (reference sequence). The CDR3 spans 18 residues. V was shortened by 0 bases and J by 5 bases, with 20 bases between the two germline ends. The CDR3 DNA reads TGTGCCACCAGCAGAGATTCCCTAGCCGTAAGAAACAACAATGAGCAGTTCTTC. Its protein is CATSRDSLAVRNNNEQFF.

The chain carries TRBV20-1 and TRBJ2-5; TRBD2 matches at 16 bases. The CDR3 runs to 16 residues. Germline lookup yields CDR1 DFQATT and CDR2 SNEGSKA (reference sequence). V dropped 5 bases and J dropped 5; count of bases not matched to a gene: 8. CDR3 region: CSALGTSGGARETQYF. DNA of the CDR3: TGCAGTGCTCTGGGGACTAGCGGGGGGGCTAGGGAGACCCAGTACTTC.

There are many counts of this clonotype. V gene TRBV18 combines with J gene TRBJ1-1; D call uncertain. Trimming removed 2 bases from V and 2 bases from J, with 9 bases in between. Germline CDR1 KGHSH, CDR2 LQKENI. CDR3 length equals 14 residues. The CDR3 DNA is TGTGCCAGCTCACCAAACTACCCTAACACTGAAGCTTTCTTT. Its protein product is CASSPNYPNTEAFF.

V is TRBV4-2 and J is TRBJ2-5; D is tentatively TRBD1 or TRBD2 (6 bases each). The CDR3 is 16 amino acids. Germline CDR1 is LGHNA and CDR2 is YNFKEQ. V dropped 0 bases and J dropped 5 bases, with 16 bases sitting between them. The CDR3 DNA follows: TGTGCCAGCAGCCAAGATCCAGTGGGGGGCCCGGAGACCCAGTACTTC. Translating gives CASSQDPVGGPETQYF.